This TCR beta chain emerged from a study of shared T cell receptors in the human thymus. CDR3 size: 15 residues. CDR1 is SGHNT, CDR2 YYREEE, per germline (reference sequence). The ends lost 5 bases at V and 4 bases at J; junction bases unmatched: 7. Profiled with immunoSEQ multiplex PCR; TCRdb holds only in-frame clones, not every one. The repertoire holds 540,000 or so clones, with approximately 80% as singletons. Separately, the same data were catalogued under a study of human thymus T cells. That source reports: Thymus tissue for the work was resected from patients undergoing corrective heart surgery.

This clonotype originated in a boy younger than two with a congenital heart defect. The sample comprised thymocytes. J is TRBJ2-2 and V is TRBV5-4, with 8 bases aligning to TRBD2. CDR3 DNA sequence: TGTGCCAGCAGACCCGGGACTAGTGGCACCGGGGAGCTGTTTTTT. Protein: CASRPGTSGTGELFF.